This T cell receptor (beta chain) was captured by sequencing in a study of response to subunit inactivated influenza vaccine. Between the trimmed V and J ends, which lost 3 bases and 4 bases, there was a span of 13 bases. Germline V gene sequence: CDR1 DFQATT, CDR2 SNEGSKA (reference sequence). The CDR3 length is 13 residues. With respect to this clonotype: Antigen unknown.

The study's findings and limits: After each seasonal influenza vaccination, few new T cells are recruited, the authors suggested.

MiXCR, run by TCRdb on the RT-PCR reads, gives a single entry per CDR3 protein. Of under 550,000 distinct CDR3 sequences listed, approximately 7.7% were seen once; the top ten hold under 15%. The J gene is TRBJ2-7, the V gene TRBV20-1, with a tentative D call TRBD1 (6 bases). The sample here was PBMCs from blood, taken around 25 months after vaccination. The TCR sequence derives from a man between 50 and 75 years old who received an inactivated influenza vaccine. CDR3 bases: TGCAGTGCTAGGGCACAGGGTGGTTACGAGCAGTACTTC. Amino acids: CSARAQGGYEQYF.